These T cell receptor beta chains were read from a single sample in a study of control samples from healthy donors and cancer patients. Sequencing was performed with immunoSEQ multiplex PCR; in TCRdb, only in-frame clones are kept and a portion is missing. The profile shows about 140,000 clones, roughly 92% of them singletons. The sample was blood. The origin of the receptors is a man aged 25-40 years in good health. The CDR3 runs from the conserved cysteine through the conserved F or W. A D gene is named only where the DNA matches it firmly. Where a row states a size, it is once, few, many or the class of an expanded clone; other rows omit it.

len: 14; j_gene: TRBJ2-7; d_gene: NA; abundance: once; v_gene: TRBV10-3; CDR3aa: CAISTRTPSNEQYF; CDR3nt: TGTGCCATCAGTACCCGGACACCATCCAACGAGCAGTACTTC
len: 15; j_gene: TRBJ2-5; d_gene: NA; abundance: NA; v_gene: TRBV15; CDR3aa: CATSSFRESDETQYF; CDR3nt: TGTGCCACCAGTTCTTTTCGGGAGAGTGATGAGACCCAGTACTTC
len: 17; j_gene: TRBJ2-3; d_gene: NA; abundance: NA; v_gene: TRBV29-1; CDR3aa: CSVESPRPGHNTDTQYF; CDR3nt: TGCAGCGTAGAATCCCCCCGACCGGGTCACAACACAGATACGCAGTATTTT
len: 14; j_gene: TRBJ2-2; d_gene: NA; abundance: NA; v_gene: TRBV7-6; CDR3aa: CASSLGWNTGELFF; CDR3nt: TGTGCCAGCAGCTTGGGGTGGAACACCGGGGAGCTGTTTTTT
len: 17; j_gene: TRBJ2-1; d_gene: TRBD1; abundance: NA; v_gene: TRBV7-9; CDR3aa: CASSSRIRDRGINEQFF; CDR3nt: TGTGCCAGCAGCTCTCGAATTCGGGACAGGGGGATTAATGAGCAGTTCTTC
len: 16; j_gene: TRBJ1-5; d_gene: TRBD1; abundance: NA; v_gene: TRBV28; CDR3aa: CASRPSRGQGNQPQHF; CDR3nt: TGTGCCAGCAGACCATCCCGGGGACAGGGCAATCAGCCCCAGCATTTT
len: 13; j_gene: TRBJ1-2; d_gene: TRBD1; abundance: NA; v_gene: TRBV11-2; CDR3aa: CASSGDRECGYTF; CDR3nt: TGTGCCAGCAGCGGGGACAGGGAGTGCGGCTACACCTTC
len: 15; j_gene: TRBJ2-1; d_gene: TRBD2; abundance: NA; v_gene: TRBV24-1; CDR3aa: CATRAGGSSYNEQFF; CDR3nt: TGTGCCACCAGGGCGGGAGGGAGCTCCTACAATGAGCAGTTCTTC
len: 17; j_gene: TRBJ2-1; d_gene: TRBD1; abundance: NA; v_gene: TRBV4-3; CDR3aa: CASSQGGQGSSYNEQFF; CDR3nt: TGCGCCAGCAGCCAAGGGGGACAGGGAAGCTCCTACAATGAGCAGTTCTTC
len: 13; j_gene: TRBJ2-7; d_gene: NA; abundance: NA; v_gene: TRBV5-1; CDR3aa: CASSFSDFYEQYF; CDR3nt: TGCGCCAGCAGCTTCTCTGACTTCTACGAGCAGTACTTC
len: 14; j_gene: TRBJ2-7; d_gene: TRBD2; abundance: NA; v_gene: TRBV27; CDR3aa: CASSSGLGAPEQYF; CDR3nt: TGTGCCAGCAGCTCGGGACTAGGGGCCCCCGAGCAGTACTTC
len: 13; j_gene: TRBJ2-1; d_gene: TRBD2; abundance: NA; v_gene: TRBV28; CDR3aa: CASSPTTGTSLFF; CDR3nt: TGTGCCAGCAGTCCAACAACCGGGACTAGTTTATTCTTC
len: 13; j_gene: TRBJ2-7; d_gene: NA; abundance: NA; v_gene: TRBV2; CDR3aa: CASSVDGTYEQYF; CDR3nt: TGTGCCAGCAGTGTCGACGGAACCTACGAGCAGTACTTC
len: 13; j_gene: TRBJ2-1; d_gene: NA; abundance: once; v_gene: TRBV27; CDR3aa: CASSSSPPRKQFF; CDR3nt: TGTGCCAGCAGTTCCTCCCCCCCCCGGAAGCAGTTCTTC
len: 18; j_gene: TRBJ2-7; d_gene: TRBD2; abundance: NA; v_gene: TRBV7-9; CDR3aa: CASSLARPIAGVSYEQYF; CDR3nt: TGTGCCAGCAGCTTAGCGAGGCCTATAGCGGGAGTCTCCTACGAGCAGTACTTC
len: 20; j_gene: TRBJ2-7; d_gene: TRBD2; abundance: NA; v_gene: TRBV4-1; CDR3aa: CASSQQIASGGPTAYYEQYF; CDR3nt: TGCGCCAGCAGCCAACAAATCGCTAGCGGAGGACCAACGGCCTACTACGAGCAGTACTTC
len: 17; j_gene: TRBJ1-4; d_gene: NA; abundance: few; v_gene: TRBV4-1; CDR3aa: CASSPWGRERTHEKLFF; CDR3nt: TGCGCCAGCAGCCCCTGGGGCAGGGAGCGAACCCATGAAAAACTGTTTTTT
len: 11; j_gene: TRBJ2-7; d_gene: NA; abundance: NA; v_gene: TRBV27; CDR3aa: CASSTGVEQYF; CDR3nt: TGTGCCAGCAGTACTGGGGTCGAGCAGTACTTC
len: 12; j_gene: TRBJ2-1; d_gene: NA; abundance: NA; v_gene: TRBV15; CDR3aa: CATSRDYNEQFF; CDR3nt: TGTGCCACCAGCAGAGACTACAATGAGCAGTTCTTC
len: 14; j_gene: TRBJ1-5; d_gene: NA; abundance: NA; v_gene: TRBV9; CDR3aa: CASSVGGTNQPQHF; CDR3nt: TGTGCCAGCAGCGTAGGGGGGACCAATCAGCCCCAGCATTTT
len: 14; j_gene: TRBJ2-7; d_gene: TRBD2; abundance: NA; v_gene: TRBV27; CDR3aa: CASSPSGTSYEQYF; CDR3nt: TGTGCCAGCAGTCCTAGCGGAACATCCTACGAGCAGTACTTC
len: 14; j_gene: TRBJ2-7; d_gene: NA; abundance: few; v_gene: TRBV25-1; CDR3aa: CASSVLADAYEQYF; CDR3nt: TGTGCCAGCAGTGTGCTAGCTGATGCCTACGAGCAGTACTTC
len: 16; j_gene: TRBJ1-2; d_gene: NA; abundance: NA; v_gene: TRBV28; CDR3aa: CASSVPTPDSRYGYTF; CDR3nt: TGTGCCAGCAGTGTGCCCACCCCGGACAGTCGCTATGGCTACACCTTC
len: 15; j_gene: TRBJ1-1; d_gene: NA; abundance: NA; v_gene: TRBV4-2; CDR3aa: CASSQGASMNTEAFF; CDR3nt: TGTGCCAGCAGCCAAGGTGCCAGCATGAACACTGAAGCTTTCTTT
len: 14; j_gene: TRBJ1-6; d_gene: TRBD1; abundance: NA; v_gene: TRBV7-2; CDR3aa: CASSLPGQGSPLHF; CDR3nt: TGTGCCAGCAGCCTACCGGGACAGGGTTCACCCCTCCACTTT
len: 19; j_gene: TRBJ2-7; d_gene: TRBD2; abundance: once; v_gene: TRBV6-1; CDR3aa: CASSEAPASGLGLSYEQYF; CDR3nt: TGTGCCAGCAGTGAAGCGCCGGCTAGCGGGCTGGGACTCTCCTACGAGCAGTACTTC
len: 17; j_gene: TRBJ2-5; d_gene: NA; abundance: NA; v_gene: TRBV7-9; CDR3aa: CASSLGSELADQETQYF; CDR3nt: TGTGCCAGCAGCTTAGGGAGTGAGTTAGCGGACCAAGAGACCCAGTACTTC
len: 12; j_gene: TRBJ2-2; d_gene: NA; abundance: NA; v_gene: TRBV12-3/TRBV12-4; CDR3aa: CASSAGPGELFF; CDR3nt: TGTGCCAGCAGTGCGGGACCCGGGGAGCTGTTTTTT
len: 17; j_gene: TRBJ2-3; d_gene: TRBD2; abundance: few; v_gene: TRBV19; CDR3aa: CASTGTSGRLSTDTQYF; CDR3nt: TGTGCGAGCACTGGGACTAGCGGGAGGCTAAGCACAGATACGCAGTATTTT